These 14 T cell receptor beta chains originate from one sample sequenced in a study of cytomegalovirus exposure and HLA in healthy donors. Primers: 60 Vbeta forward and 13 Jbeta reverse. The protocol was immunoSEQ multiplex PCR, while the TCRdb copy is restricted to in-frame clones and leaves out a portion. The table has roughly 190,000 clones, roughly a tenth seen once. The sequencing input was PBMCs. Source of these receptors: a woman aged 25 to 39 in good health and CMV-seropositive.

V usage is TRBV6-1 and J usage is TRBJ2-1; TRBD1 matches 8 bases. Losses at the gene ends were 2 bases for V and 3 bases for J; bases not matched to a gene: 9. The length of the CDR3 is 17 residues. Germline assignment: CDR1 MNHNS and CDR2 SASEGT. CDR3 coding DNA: TGTGCCAGCAGTGAATTGGGTTTGACAGGGGACTACAATGAGCAGTTCTTC. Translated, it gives CASSELGLTGDYNEQFF.

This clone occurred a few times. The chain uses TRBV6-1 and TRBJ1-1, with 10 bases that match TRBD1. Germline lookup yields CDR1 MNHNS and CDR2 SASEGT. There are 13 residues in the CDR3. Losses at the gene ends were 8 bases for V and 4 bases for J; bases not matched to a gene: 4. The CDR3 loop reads CASDDRGPTEAFF. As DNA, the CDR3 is TGTGCCAGCGATGACAGGGGGCCCACTGAAGCTTTCTTT.

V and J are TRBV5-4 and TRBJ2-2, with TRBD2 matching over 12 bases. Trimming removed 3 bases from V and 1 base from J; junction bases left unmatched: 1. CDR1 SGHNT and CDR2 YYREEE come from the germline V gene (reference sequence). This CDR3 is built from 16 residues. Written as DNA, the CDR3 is TGTGCCAGCAGCTGGGGACTAGCGGGGAACACCGGGGAGCTGTTTTTT. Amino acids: CASSWGLAGNTGELFF.

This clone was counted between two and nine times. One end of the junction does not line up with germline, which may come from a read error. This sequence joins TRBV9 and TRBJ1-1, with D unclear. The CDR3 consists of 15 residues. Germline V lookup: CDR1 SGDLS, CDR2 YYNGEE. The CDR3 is CASSVEGGKNAEAFF. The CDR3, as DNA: TGTGCCAGCAGCGTAGAGGGAGGGAAGAACGCTGAAGCTTTCTTT.

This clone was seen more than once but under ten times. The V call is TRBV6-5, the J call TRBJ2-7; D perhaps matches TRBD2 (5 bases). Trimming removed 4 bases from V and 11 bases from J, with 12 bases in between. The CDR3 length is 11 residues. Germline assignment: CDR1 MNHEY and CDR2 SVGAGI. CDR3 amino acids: CASSSSLLEYF. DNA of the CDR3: TGTGCCAGCAGTTCTAGCCTCCTCGAGTACTTC.

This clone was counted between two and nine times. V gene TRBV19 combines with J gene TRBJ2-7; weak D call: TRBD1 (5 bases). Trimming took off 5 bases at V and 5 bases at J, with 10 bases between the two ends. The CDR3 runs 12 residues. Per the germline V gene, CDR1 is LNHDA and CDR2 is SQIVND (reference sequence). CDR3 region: CASSAGFDEQYF. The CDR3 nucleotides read TGTGCCAGTAGTGCAGGGTTCGACGAGCAGTACTTC.

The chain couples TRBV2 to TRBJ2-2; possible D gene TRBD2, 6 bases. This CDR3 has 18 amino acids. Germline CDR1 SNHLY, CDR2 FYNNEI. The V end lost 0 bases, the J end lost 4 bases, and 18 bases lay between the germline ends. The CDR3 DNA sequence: TGTGCCAGCAGTGAAGCGCGGGGCCTCTTTTTGCCCACCGGGGAGCTGTTTTTT. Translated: CASSEARGLFLPTGELFF.

CDR3 sequence (DNA): TGTGCCAGCAGCTTAGGGGAGCGGGAGGGCCGAGGGGAGCAGTACTTC. Its protein is CASSLGEREGRGEQYF. The chain uses TRBV7-6 and TRBJ2-7; the match to TRBD2 covers 10 bases. Trimming removed 1 base from V and 7 bases from J; junction bases left unmatched: 10. Germline-derived CDR1 and CDR2 are SGHVS and FNYEAQ. This CDR3 has 16 residues.

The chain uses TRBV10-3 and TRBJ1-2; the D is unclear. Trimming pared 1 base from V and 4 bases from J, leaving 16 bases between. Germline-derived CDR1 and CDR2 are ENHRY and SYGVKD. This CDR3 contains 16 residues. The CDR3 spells CAISEYAPRDSYGYTF. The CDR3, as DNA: TGTGCCATCAGTGAGTATGCACCGAGAGATTCCTATGGCTACACCTTC.

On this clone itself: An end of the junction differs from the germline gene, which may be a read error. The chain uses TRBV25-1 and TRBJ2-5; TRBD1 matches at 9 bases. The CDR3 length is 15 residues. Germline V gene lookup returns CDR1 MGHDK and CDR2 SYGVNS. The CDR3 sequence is CASSHPGQGDENQYF. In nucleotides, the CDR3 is TGTGCCAGCAGCCACCCGGGACAGGGAGACGAGAACCAGTACTTC.

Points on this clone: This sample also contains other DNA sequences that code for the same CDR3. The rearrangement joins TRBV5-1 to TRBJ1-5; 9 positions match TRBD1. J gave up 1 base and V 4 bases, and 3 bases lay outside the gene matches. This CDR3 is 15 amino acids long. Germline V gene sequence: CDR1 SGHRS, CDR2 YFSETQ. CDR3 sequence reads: CASSPGTGSNQPQHF. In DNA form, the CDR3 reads TGCGCCAGCAGCCCGGGGACAGGGAGCAATCAGCCCCAGCATTTT.

CDR3 bases: TGTGCCAGCAGTCCGGAGACAGGGTACGGGTATGAGCAGTTCTTC. Translated, it gives CASSPETGYGYEQFF. The chain employs TRBV9 and TRBJ2-1; 7 positions agree with TRBD1. V shed 5 bases and J 8 bases; nucleotides not matched to a gene: 13. The germline gives CDR1 SGDLS, CDR2 YYNGEE. The CDR3 is made up of 15 amino acids. The variable domain in full, completed from reference TRBV9 and TRBJ2-1, reads DSGVTQTPKHLITATGQRVTLRCSPRSGDLSVYWYQQSLDQGLQFLIQYYNGEERAKGNILERFSAQQFPDLHSELNLSSLELGDSALYFCASSPETGYGYEQFFGPGTRLTVL.

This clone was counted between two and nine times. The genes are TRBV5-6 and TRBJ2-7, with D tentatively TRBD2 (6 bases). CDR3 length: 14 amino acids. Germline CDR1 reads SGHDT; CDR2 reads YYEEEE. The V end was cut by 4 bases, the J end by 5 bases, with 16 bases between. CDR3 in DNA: TGTGCCAGCAGCGAGACGACTAGTTCCCACGAGCAGTACTTC. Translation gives CASSETTSSHEQYF.

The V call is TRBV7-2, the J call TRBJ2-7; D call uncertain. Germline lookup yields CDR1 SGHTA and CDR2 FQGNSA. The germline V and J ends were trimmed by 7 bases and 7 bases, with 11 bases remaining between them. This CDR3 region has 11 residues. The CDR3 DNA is TGTGCCAGCACCCTCTTCGGGGAGCAGTACTTC. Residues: CASTLFGEQYF. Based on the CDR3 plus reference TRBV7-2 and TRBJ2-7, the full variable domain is GAGVSQSPSNKVTEKGKDVELRCDPISGHTALYWYRQSLGQGLEFLIYFQGNSAPDKSGLPSDRFSAERTGGSVSTLTIQRTQQEDSAVYLCASTLFGEQYFGPGTRLTVT.